The 22 T cell receptor beta chains presented below share a single source sample, sequenced in a study of OX40 agonist ivuxolimab in advanced cancers. Sequencing was performed with immunoSEQ multiplex PCR; in TCRdb, only in-frame clones are kept and a portion is missing. The table lists 55,000 to 75,000 clones, about nine tenths of them singletons. The specimen comprised CD4+ or CD8+ T cells sorted from blood, sampled in a trial of the OX40 agonist ivuxolimab. All receptors come from an adult with an advanced solid tumor such as melanoma, head and neck, liver or kidney cancer.

The J gene is TRBJ2-7, the V gene TRBV14; D perhaps matches TRBD1 (6 bases). The CDR3 loop spans 14 amino acids. V gave up 1 base and J gave up 2 bases, with 9 bases separating them. CDR1 is SGHDN, CDR2 FVKESK, per germline. The CDR3: CASSQGQGPYEQYF. DNA of the CDR3: TGTGCCAGCAGCCAAGGCCAGGGGCCCTACGAGCAGTACTTC.

This clone came up once. CDR3 loop: CASSEGSPGPFYF. In DNA, the CDR3 is TGTGCCAGCAGCGAGGGGTCGCCAGGGCCCTTTTACTTC. The chain carries TRBV7-6 and TRBJ2-7, with D perhaps assigned TRBD1 or TRBD2 (5 bases each). The V end was cut by 5 bases, the J end by 13 bases, with 21 bases between. CDR3 length: 13 residues. In germline, CDR1 is SGHVS, CDR2 FNYEAQ.

This clone was detected only once. This chain connects TRBV6-5 to TRBJ2-5, with 7 nucleotides matching TRBD1. Germline trimming cut 10 bases from V and 3 bases from J; bases unmatched to any gene: 8. CDR1 is MNHEY and CDR2 is SVGAGI in the germline V gene. The CDR3 has 13 amino acids. The CDR3 DNA follows: TGTGCCACCCGGACCGGGACAGAAGAGACCCAGTACTTC. Translated: CATRTGTEETQYF.

The gene calls are TRBV14 and TRBJ2-1, with D hard to call. CDR3 length equals 13 residues. V dropped 0 bases and J dropped 9 bases, with 9 bases sitting between them. Per the germline V gene, CDR1 is SGHDN and CDR2 is FVKESK. CDR3 DNA sequence: TGTGCCAGCAGCCAAGACCCTAGGGCTGAGCAGTTCTTC. This encodes CASSQDPRAEQFF. Full variable domain (missing parts from reference TRBV14 and TRBJ2-1): EAGVTQFPSHSVIEKGQTVTLRCDPISGHDNLYWYRRVMGKEIKFLLHFVKESKQDESGMPNNRFLAERTGGTYSTLKVQPAELEDSGVYFCASSQDPRAEQFFGPGTRLTVL.

The chain carries TRBV30 and TRBJ2-3; 7 bases match TRBD1. The CDR3 contains 15 residues. V dropped 2 bases and J dropped 1; count of bases not matched to a gene: 6. Germline-derived CDR1 and CDR2 are GTSNPN and SVGIG (reference sequence). In DNA, the CDR3 is TGTGCCTGGAGTTTCCGGGACAGCCGCACAGATACGCAGTATTTT. Translating gives CAWSFRDSRTDTQYF.

The chain employs TRBV5-1 and TRBJ2-7; D is uncertain. Per the germline V gene, CDR1 is SGHRS and CDR2 is YFSETQ. This CDR3 spans 12 amino acids. Trimming took 2 bases from V and 0 from J, leaving 3 bases between them. The CDR3 loop is CASSLYSYEQYF. In DNA, the CDR3 is TGCGCCAGCAGCTTATACTCCTACGAGCAGTACTTC.

This sequence joins TRBV4-3 and TRBJ2-2, with D possibly TRBD1 on 6 matching bases. CDR3 size: 14 residues. Germline V gene data show CDR1 as LGHNA and CDR2 as YSLEER. V lost 2 bases and J lost 7, with 11 bases in between. The CDR3 sequence is CASSQYQGLGELFF. The CDR3 bases are TGCGCCAGCAGCCAATATCAGGGGCTCGGGGAGCTGTTTTTT.

This clone was counted a few times. The V call is TRBV9, the J call TRBJ2-5; D is ambiguous. V lost 0 bases and J 4 bases, leaving 13 bases between the germline ends. The CDR3 runs 15 residues. Germline-derived CDR1 and CDR2 are SGDLS and YYNGEE. The CDR3 DNA is TGTGCCAGCAGCGTAGAACAATTCATCGGAGAGACCCAGTACTTC. Protein product: CASSVEQFIGETQYF.

For the CDR3, the DNA is TGTGCCAGCAGCTTAACCTCTGGAAACACCATATATTTT. Encoded protein: CASSLTSGNTIYF. V usage is TRBV11-2 and J usage is TRBJ1-3; no firm D call. Deletions cut 2 bases from V and 0 bases from J, with 2 bases between. The CDR3 is 13 amino acids. The germline V gene encodes CDR1 SGHAT and CDR2 FQNNGV.

With regard to this clone: The sample carries other DNA sequences with the same CDR3. J is TRBJ2-5 and V is TRBV19; the match to TRBD2 covers 9 bases. V was clipped by 3 bases and J by 4 bases; unmatched bases: 6. This CDR3 is built from 15 residues. Germline CDR1 LNHDA, CDR2 SQIVND (reference sequence). The CDR3 here is CASSIAGGPRETQYF. Here the CDR3 DNA reads TGTGCCAGTAGTATCGCGGGAGGGCCTAGAGAGACCCAGTACTTC.

CDR3 bases: TGTGCCAGCAGCGTTGGGACGACAGGGGGCGCGGACGAGCAGTACTTC. It yields the protein CASSVGTTGGADEQYF. The rearrangement uses TRBV9 and TRBJ2-7, with 10 bases that match TRBD1. V was clipped by 2 bases and J by 5 bases; unmatched bases: 10. The germline V gene encodes CDR1 SGDLS and CDR2 YYNGEE. This CDR3 is 16 amino acids long.

The chain is built from TRBV19 and TRBJ2-5; TRBD2 agrees at 7 bases. The CDR3 has 13 residues. CDR1 and CDR2 (germline): LNHDA, SQIVND (reference sequence). The junction had 4 bases not matched to a gene; V was cut back by 5 bases and J by 4 bases. The CDR3 DNA reads as TGTGCCAGTAGTCCTTGGGGGGGAGAGACCCAGTACTTC. Encoded protein: CASSPWGGETQYF.

Regarding this clone: This CDR3 is also generated by other DNA sequences in the sample. The chain employs TRBV10-1 and TRBJ1-3; TRBD1 matches 7 bases. V was pared by 0 bases and J by 4 bases, with 9 bases of the junction left unmatched. The CDR3 contains 17 residues. Per germline, CDR1 WNHNN and CDR2 SYGVQD (reference sequence). The CDR3 loop is CASSESKGAGPGNTIYF. The CDR3 DNA follows: TGCGCCAGCAGTGAGTCGAAGGGGGCAGGGCCGGGAAACACCATATATTTT.

The V and J genes are TRBV7-2 and TRBJ2-1; TRBD2 might be the D (6 bases). The germline CDR1 and CDR2 sequences are SGHTA and FQGNSA. CDR3 size: 15 residues. V lost 1 base to trimming and J lost 3 bases, with 10 bases between them. The CDR3 DNA sequence: TGTGCCAGCAGCTTAGGCCCGACTAGCTACAATGAGCAGTTCTTC. The encoded protein is CASSLGPTSYNEQFF.

The chain recombines TRBV7-9 with TRBJ2-2, with 10 bases that match TRBD2. The V gene's germline CDR1 is SEHNR and CDR2 FQNEAQ (reference sequence). After removal of 1 base from V and 4 bases from J, the junction contained 6 bases not matched to a gene. The CDR3 extends over 17 amino acids. Written as DNA, the CDR3 is TGTGCCAGCAGCTTAGGTCTAGCGGGAGCCGTCACCGGGGAGCTGTTTTTT. Its translation: CASSLGLAGAVTGELFF.

The chain employs TRBV7-2 and TRBJ1-1, with 7 bases matching TRBD1. In germline, CDR1 is SGHTA, CDR2 FQGNSA. CDR3 length equals 15 residues. J was trimmed by 5 bases and V by 5 bases; bases with no gene match: 11. The CDR3 loop is CASSLDWGQKTEAFF. The CDR3 region has the DNA TGTGCCAGCAGCCTAGACTGGGGACAGAAGACTGAAGCTTTCTTT.

The V gene is TRBV19, the J gene TRBJ2-1; the match to TRBD1 covers 8 bases. CDR1 is LNHDA, CDR2 SQIVND, per germline (reference sequence). The length of the CDR3 is 14 residues. The ends lost 10 bases at V and 5 bases at J; junction bases unmatched: 10. The CDR3 bases are TGTGCCACTAAAGGTAGACAGGGGCACAATGAGCAGTTCTTC. Residues: CATKGRQGHNEQFF.

The rearrangement links TRBV29-1 to TRBJ2-5; D is possibly TRBD2 (6 bases). Per germline, CDR1 SQVTM and CDR2 ANQGSEA. The CDR3 is made up of 15 amino acids. V lost 3 bases to trimming and J lost 2 bases, with 16 bases between them. The CDR3 bases are TGCAGCGTTGAGGGGGGTTCCGGGATGCAAGAGACCCAGTACTTC. Translating gives CSVEGGSGMQETQYF.

The chain recombines TRBV19 with TRBJ1-5, with 10 bases fitting TRBD1. The CDR3 consists of 15 residues. The V and J ends lost 9 bases and 3 bases, in that order; junction bases with no gene match: 8. CDR1 is LNHDA and CDR2 is SQIVND in the germline V gene (reference sequence). This CDR3 reads CASNDRGRPNQPQHF. CDR3 DNA: TGTGCCAGCAATGACAGGGGGCGACCCAATCAGCCCCAGCATTTT.

The chain combines TRBV6-5 with TRBJ2-7; tentative D call: TRBD1 (5 bases). Trimming stripped 2 bases from V and 2 bases from J, with 7 bases between. CDR3 length: 13 residues. Germline V lookup: CDR1 MNHEY, CDR2 SVGAGI. In DNA form, the CDR3 reads TGTGCCAGCAGTTACCTGGGGCCCTACGAGCAGTACTTC. Translating gives CASSYLGPYEQYF.

The V and J genes are TRBV4-2 and TRBJ1-2; 11 nucleotides line up with TRBD1. This CDR3 contains 15 residues. The germline CDR1 and CDR2 sequences are LGHNA and YNFKEQ. V lost 4 bases to trimming and J lost 6 bases; unmatched junction nucleotides: 7. This CDR3 is CASSPTGQGADGYTF. The CDR3 DNA follows: TGTGCCAGCAGCCCCACCGGACAGGGGGCGGATGGCTACACCTTC.

This clone was seen a single time. The CDR3 region is CASRFRGRVAGNEQFF. Here the CDR3 DNA reads TGTGCCAGCAGGTTCCGAGGGAGGGTAGCGGGCAATGAGCAGTTCTTC. This chain joins TRBV28 and TRBJ2-1; 7 nucleotides align to TRBD2. Trimming at V came to 6 bases and at J to 6 bases, leaving 14 bases not matched to a gene. CDR3 length equals 16 residues. Per germline, CDR1 MDHEN and CDR2 SYDVKM.